The T cell receptor beta chain under discussion was sequenced for a study of T-cell reconstitution after alpha-beta-depleted transplantation in children. Study-wide points: Where some patients showed high TCRbeta diversity at day 60, it came from recipient T cells and thymic progenitors that had survived. Alpha-beta T cells about two months after transplant reportedly derived from several hundred expanded graft clones. Counts and diversity of T cells one year after transplant came mostly from newly produced T cells.

V lost 5 bases and J lost 7; bases outside the gene matches: 10. This CDR3 comprises 16 residues. The sample holds many counts of this clonotype. Its antigen is currently unknown. Preparation of the TCRbeta library was carried out with unique molecular identifiers. TCRdb passed the PCR reads through MiXCR, listing each CDR3 protein once. Among around 300,000 distinct CDR3 sequences listed, less than 9.5% were seen once. This TCR derives from a female patient aged 2-10 years who had a stem cell transplant for Fanconi anemia, so the T cells may come from the graft donor. The rearrangement links TRBV12-3 or TRBV12-4 to TRBJ2-2; 10 positions match TRBD2. Sequencing was performed on peripheral blood, taken 360 days after TCRalphabeta/CD19-depleted stem cell transplant. CDR3 in amino acids: CASSISSGGAIGELFF. The CDR3 nucleotides read TGTGCCAGCAGTATATCAAGCGGGGGGGCCATCGGGGAGCTGTTTTTT.